The 6 T cell receptor beta chains reported below all come from one sample, sequenced in a study of T cell responses to AZD1222 COVID-19 vaccine. Only in-frame clones appear in the TCRdb table, and some are missing; sequencing was by immunoSEQ multiplex PCR. The table shows roughly 100,000 clones, with 85% to 90% occurring only once. The material was peripheral blood, obtained on day 0 of AZD1222 vaccination. These receptors came from an adult in good health.

V usage is TRBV5-1 and J usage is TRBJ2-5; 7 nucleotides line up with TRBD1. V was clipped by 0 bases and J by 4 bases; unmatched bases: 12. The germline gives CDR1 SGHRS, CDR2 YFSETQ. The CDR3 has 17 amino acids. The CDR3 spells CASSLELTGWLGETQYF. CDR3 coding DNA: TGCGCCAGCAGCTTGGAGCTGACAGGGTGGTTAGGAGAGACCCAGTACTTC.

The chain combines TRBV6-4 with TRBJ1-6; the match to TRBD1 covers 10 bases. The CDR3 runs to 16 residues. The V gene end was trimmed by 6 bases and the J gene end by 7 bases; junction bases not matched to a gene: 9. Germline CDR1 and CDR2: MRHNA and SNTAGT. As DNA, the CDR3 is TGTGCCAGCAGCGCGACAGGGGGCGCTGAAAATTCACCCCTCCACTTT. This codes for CASSATGGAENSPLHF.

The chain carries TRBV10-3 and TRBJ2-3; 7 nucleotides match TRBD1. V lost 7 bases and J lost 2; bases outside the gene matches: 6. Germline values: CDR1 ENHRY, CDR2 SYGVKD. The CDR3 has 14 residues. The CDR3 DNA sequence: TGTGCCATCACCCCGGGACAGATCACAGATACGCAGTATTTT. This gives the protein CAITPGQITDTQYF.

The chain combines TRBV18 with TRBJ2-7; weak D call: TRBD1 (6 bases). Trimming took 3 bases from V and 3 from J, leaving 9 bases between them. Germline V lookup: CDR1 KGHSH, CDR2 LQKENI. CDR3 size: 13 residues. In DNA form, the CDR3 reads TGTGCCAGCTCACCCTGGACAGACTACGAGCAGTACTTC. Encoded protein: CASSPWTDYEQYF.

This rearrangement joins TRBV24-1 to TRBJ2-1; 14 bases align to TRBD2. Per the germline V gene, CDR1 is KGHDR and CDR2 is SFDVKD. The CDR3 runs 16 residues. J gave up 8 bases and V 4 bases, and 6 bases lay outside the gene matches. The CDR3 DNA sequence: TGTGCCACCAGTGACCTGGGACTAGCGGGAGTTCATGAGCAGTTCTTC. It encodes CATSDLGLAGVHEQFF.

This sequence joins TRBV7-2 and TRBJ2-3; D might be TRBD2 (6 bases). Deletions cut 4 bases from V and 1 base from J, with 12 bases between. Germline CDR1 SGHTA, CDR2 FQGNSA. The CDR3 has 15 amino acids. The CDR3, as DNA: TGTGCCAGCAGCTCGGGGGTAGCGGGCACAGATACGCAGTATTTT. It specifies CASSSGVAGTDTQYF.